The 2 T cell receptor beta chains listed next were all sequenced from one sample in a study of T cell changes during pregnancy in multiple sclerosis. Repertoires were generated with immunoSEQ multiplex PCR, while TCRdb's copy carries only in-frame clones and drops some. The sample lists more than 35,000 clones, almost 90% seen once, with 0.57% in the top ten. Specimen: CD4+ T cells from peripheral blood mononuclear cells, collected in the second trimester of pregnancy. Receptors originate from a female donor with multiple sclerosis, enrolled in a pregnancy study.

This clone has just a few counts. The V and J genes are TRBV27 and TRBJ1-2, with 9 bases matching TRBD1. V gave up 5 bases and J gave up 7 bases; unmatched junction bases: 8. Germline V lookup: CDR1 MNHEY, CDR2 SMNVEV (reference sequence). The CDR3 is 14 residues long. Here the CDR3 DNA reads TGTGCCAGCAGTCCTCGGGACAGGGTGTCTGGCTACACCTTC. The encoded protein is CASSPRDRVSGYTF.

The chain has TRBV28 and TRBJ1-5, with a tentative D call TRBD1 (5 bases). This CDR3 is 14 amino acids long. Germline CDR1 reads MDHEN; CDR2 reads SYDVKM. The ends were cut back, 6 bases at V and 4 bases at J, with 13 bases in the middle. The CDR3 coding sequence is TGTGCCAGCAGCAAACCTCAGGGAAATCAGCCCCAGCATTTT. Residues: CASSKPQGNQPQHF.